One sample yielded the 3 T cell receptor beta chains listed below, sequenced in a study of cytomegalovirus exposure and HLA in healthy donors. The PCR ran on 60 Vbeta and 13 Jbeta primers. The protocol was immunoSEQ multiplex PCR, while the TCRdb copy is restricted to in-frame clones and leaves out a portion. This table has around 110,000 clones, 70% to 80% appearing once. The sequencing input was PBMCs. The receptors were sampled from a man younger than 45 in good health and CMV-seropositive.

The chain carries TRBV7-8 and TRBJ2-7, with 12 bases lining up with TRBD2. This CDR3 contains 18 residues. Germline values: CDR1 SGHVS, CDR2 FQNEAQ. Losses at the gene ends were 5 bases for V and 0 bases for J; bases not matched to a gene: 11. In nucleotides, the CDR3 is TGTGCCAGCAGCCCCGGACTAGCGGGAACAAAGAGCTCCTACGAGCAGTACTTC. Protein: CASSPGLAGTKSSYEQYF.

This clone came up a few times. The rearrangement joins TRBV29-1 to TRBJ2-7; TRBD2 agrees at 7 bases. Trimming removed 4 bases from V and 6 bases from J; junction bases left unmatched: 6. The CDR3 sequence is 12 residues long. Germline V gives CDR1 SQVTM, CDR2 ANQGSEA. CDR3 in DNA: TGCAGCGTTGTCGCGGGAGCTTCCGAGCAGTACTTC. Encoded protein: CSVVAGASEQYF.

This clone was detected once. The V call is TRBV2, the J call TRBJ2-3; possibly TRBD1 for D (6 bases). With 4 bases removed from V and 1 base from J, the gap between germline ends came to 9 bases. Per germline, CDR1 SNHLY and CDR2 FYNNEI. The length of the CDR3 is 14 residues. The chain's CDR3 is CASSAQGRTDTQYF. CDR3 nucleotide sequence: TGTGCCAGCAGTGCGCAGGGGCGCACAGATACGCAGTATTTT.